Listed below are T cell receptor beta chains from one sample, sequenced in a study of CD8 T cells in ankylosing spondylitis. TCRdb processed the 5' RACE reads anew with MiXCR; each CDR3 protein has one entry. In the table there are 210,000 or so distinct CDR3 sequences, 7% to 10% of which are singletons. The material sequenced was blood, either unsorted or a sorted T cell fraction (not recorded which). The receptors stem from a female donor with ankylosing spondylitis or in good health (not recorded which). Both conserved end residues are part of each CDR3. The D gene is left open where the match is weak. The size field is filled for only some rows; it gives once, few, many or a size class.

abundance: many
d_gene: TRBD2
j_gene: TRBJ2-1
v_gene: TRBV7-3
CDR3nt: TGTGCCAGCAGCCAGGGACTAGCGGGAGGGCCGGGGAATGAGCAGTTCTTC
CDR3aa: CASSQGLAGGPGNEQFF

abundance: many
d_gene: -
j_gene: TRBJ2-1
v_gene: TRBV3-1
CDR3nt: TGTGCCAGCAGCCCAATCGGATCACACTCCTACAATGAGCAGTTCTTC
CDR3aa: CASSPIGSHSYNEQFF

abundance: many
d_gene: -
j_gene: TRBJ2-5
v_gene: TRBV6-6
CDR3nt: TGTGCCAGCAGCACAACCCGGGAGACCCAGTACTTC
CDR3aa: CASSTTRETQYF

abundance: few
d_gene: TRBD1
j_gene: TRBJ1-5
v_gene: TRBV20-1
CDR3nt: TGCAGTGCTAGAAGACAGGGGATCAATCAGCCCCAGCATTTT
CDR3aa: CSARRQGINQPQHF

abundance: many
d_gene: -
j_gene: TRBJ2-3
v_gene: TRBV7-9
CDR3nt: TGTGCCAGCAGCAGATCTTCAGATACGCAGTATTTT
CDR3aa: CASSRSSDTQYF

abundance: -
d_gene: -
j_gene: TRBJ2-1
v_gene: TRBV7-2
CDR3nt: TGTGCCAGCAGCATACGGACAGTTAATGAGCAGTTCTTC
CDR3aa: CASSIRTVNEQFF

abundance: many
d_gene: -
j_gene: TRBJ1-1
v_gene: TRBV5-1
CDR3nt: TGCGCCAGCAGCCCCCAGGGAGCGAACACTGAAGCTTTCTTT
CDR3aa: CASSPQGANTEAFF

abundance: many
d_gene: -
j_gene: TRBJ2-5
v_gene: TRBV12-3/TRBV12-4
CDR3nt: TGTGCCAGCAGCCCCCTGGGCGGTGGAGAGACCCAGTACTTC
CDR3aa: CASSPLGGGETQYF

abundance: many
d_gene: TRBD1
j_gene: TRBJ1-1
v_gene: TRBV7-8
CDR3nt: TGTGCCAGCAGCTTAGGGGCAGGGGGCATGAACACTGAAGCTTTCTTT
CDR3aa: CASSLGAGGMNTEAFF

abundance: many
d_gene: -
j_gene: TRBJ1-2
v_gene: TRBV7-9
CDR3nt: TGTGCCAGCAGCTTAGGCCGCGGTGGTGGCTACACCTTC
CDR3aa: CASSLGRGGGYTF

abundance: -
d_gene: -
j_gene: TRBJ1-5
v_gene: TRBV19
CDR3nt: TGTGCCAGTACCCCTGGCTGGGCCTCGAGCAATCAGCCCCAGCATTTT
CDR3aa: CASTPGWASSNQPQHF

abundance: many
d_gene: -
j_gene: TRBJ1-1
v_gene: TRBV20-1
CDR3nt: TGCAGTGCCCCCCGGTCGAAGAACACTGAAGCTTTCTTT
CDR3aa: CSAPRSKNTEAFF

abundance: many
d_gene: -
j_gene: TRBJ2-1
v_gene: TRBV15
CDR3nt: TGTGCCACCAGCAGACAGACTGGGGGGTCAAGAAATGAGCAGTTCTTC
CDR3aa: CATSRQTGGSRNEQFF

abundance: few
d_gene: -
j_gene: TRBJ2-7
v_gene: TRBV7-9
CDR3nt: TGTGCCAGCAGCTTGTACGGGGCCTACGAGCAGTACTTC
CDR3aa: CASSLYGAYEQYF

abundance: -
d_gene: TRBD1
j_gene: TRBJ1-2
v_gene: TRBV7-2
CDR3nt: TGTGCCAGCAGCTACCGACAGGGGGACCTGAACTATGACTACACCTTC
CDR3aa: CASSYRQGDLNYDYTF

abundance: many
d_gene: -
j_gene: TRBJ2-1
v_gene: TRBV28
CDR3nt: TGTGCCAGCAGTTTTCCCGGGAGCTCCTACAATGAGCAGTTCTTC
CDR3aa: CASSFPGSSYNEQFF

abundance: many
d_gene: -
j_gene: TRBJ2-5
v_gene: TRBV25-1
CDR3nt: TGTGCCAGCAGTGACCGACTAGGAGTTGAAGAGACCCAGTACTTC
CDR3aa: CASSDRLGVEETQYF

abundance: many
d_gene: TRBD1
j_gene: TRBJ1-2
v_gene: TRBV6-2/TRBV6-3
CDR3nt: TGTGCCAGTTCGGACAGGGTCGCTGGCTACACCTTC
CDR3aa: CASSDRVAGYTF

abundance: -
d_gene: TRBD2
j_gene: TRBJ2-5
v_gene: TRBV6-1
CDR3nt: TGTGCCAGCGCCACCAGCGGGAGTTTAAGAGAGACCCAGTACTTC
CDR3aa: CASATSGSLRETQYF

abundance: many
d_gene: TRBD1
j_gene: TRBJ1-1
v_gene: TRBV5-1
CDR3nt: TGCGCCAGCAGCTTGACAGGGGGCTGGAACACTGAAGCTTTCTTT
CDR3aa: CASSLTGGWNTEAFF

abundance: many
d_gene: -
j_gene: TRBJ2-6
v_gene: TRBV10-2
CDR3nt: TGCGCCAGCAGACAGGGTCGTGCCGACTCTGGGGCCAACGTCCTGACTTTC
CDR3aa: CASRQGRADSGANVLTF

abundance: -
d_gene: TRBD2
j_gene: TRBJ2-7
v_gene: TRBV7-2
CDR3nt: TGTGCCAGCAGCCCCTCAGGGACTAGCGGTACCTACGAGCAGTACTTC
CDR3aa: CASSPSGTSGTYEQYF

abundance: many
d_gene: -
j_gene: TRBJ1-1
v_gene: TRBV4-3
CDR3nt: TGCGCCAGCAGCCAAGATGGGGTTGTGAACACTGAAGCTTTCTTT
CDR3aa: CASSQDGVVNTEAFF

abundance: many
d_gene: TRBD2
j_gene: TRBJ2-3
v_gene: TRBV28
CDR3nt: TGTGCCAGCAGTGCGACTAGCGGGGGCACAGATACGCAGTATTTT
CDR3aa: CASSATSGGTDTQYF

abundance: many
d_gene: TRBD2
j_gene: TRBJ2-5
v_gene: TRBV9
CDR3nt: TGTGCCAGCAGCCGCCGAGCGGGAGTGGAGACCCAGTACTTC
CDR3aa: CASSRRAGVETQYF

abundance: -
d_gene: TRBD1
j_gene: TRBJ2-7
v_gene: TRBV18
CDR3nt: TGTGCCAGCTCGCTGGGACAGGGGACGCAGCACTTC
CDR3aa: CASSLGQGTQHF

abundance: many
d_gene: -
j_gene: TRBJ1-2
v_gene: TRBV29-1
CDR3nt: TGCAGCGTTGAATGGTCCTATGGCTACACCTTC
CDR3aa: CSVEWSYGYTF

abundance: many
d_gene: -
j_gene: TRBJ2-1
v_gene: TRBV6-5
CDR3nt: TGTGCCAGCAGTTCGGGACTCTCCGGCTCCTACAATGAGCAGTTCTTC
CDR3aa: CASSSGLSGSYNEQFF

abundance: many
d_gene: -
j_gene: TRBJ2-1
v_gene: TRBV9
CDR3nt: TGTGCCAGCAGCGCCGGCGACAGGCTCGCTCAGCAGTTCTTC
CDR3aa: CASSAGDRLAQQFF

abundance: many
d_gene: -
j_gene: TRBJ2-5
v_gene: TRBV20-1
CDR3nt: TGCAGTGCGTCCCCCGGCTTTCAAGAGACCCAGTACTTC
CDR3aa: CSASPGFQETQYF